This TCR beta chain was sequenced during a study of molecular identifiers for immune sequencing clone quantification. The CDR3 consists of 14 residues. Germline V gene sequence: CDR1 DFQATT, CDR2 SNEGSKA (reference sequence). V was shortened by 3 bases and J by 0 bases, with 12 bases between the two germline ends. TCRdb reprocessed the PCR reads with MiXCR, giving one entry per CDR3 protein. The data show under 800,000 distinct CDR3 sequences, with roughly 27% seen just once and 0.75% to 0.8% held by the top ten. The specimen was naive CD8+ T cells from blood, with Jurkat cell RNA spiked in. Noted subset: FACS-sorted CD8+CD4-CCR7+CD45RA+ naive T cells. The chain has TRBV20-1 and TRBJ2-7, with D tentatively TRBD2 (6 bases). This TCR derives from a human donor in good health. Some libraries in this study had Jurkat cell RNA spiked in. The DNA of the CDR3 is TGCAGTGCTAGTTTTCGGGGGACCTCCTACGAGCAGTACTTC. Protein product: CSASFRGTSYEQYF.